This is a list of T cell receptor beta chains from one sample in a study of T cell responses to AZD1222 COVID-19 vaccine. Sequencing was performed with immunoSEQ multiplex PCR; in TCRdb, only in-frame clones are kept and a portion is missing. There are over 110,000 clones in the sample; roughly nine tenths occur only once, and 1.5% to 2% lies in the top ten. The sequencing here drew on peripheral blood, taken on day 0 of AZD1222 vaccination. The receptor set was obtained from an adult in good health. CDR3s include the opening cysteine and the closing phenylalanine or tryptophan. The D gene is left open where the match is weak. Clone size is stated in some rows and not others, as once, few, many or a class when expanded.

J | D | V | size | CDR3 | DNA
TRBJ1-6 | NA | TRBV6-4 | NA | CASSDSDSNSPLHF | TGTGCCAGCAGTGACTCCGACAGTAATTCACCCCTCCACTTT
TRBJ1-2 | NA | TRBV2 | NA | CASRRGLASDYGYTF | TGTGCCAGCAGGAGAGGGTTGGCATCCGACTATGGCTACACCTTC
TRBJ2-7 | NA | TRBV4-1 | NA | CASSQETTYEQYF | TGCGCCAGCAGCCAAGAGACAACCTACGAGCAGTACTTC
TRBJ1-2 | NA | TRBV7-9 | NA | CASSNPNYGYTF | TGTGCCAGCAGCAACCCTAACTATGGCTACACCTTC
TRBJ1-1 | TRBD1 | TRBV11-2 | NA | CASSLHRGGKAFF | TGTGCCAGCAGCTTACACAGGGGAGGAAAAGCTTTCTTT
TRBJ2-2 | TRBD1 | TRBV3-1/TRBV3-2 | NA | CASSQVRTGGTGELFF | TGTGCCAGCAGCCAAGTTAGGACAGGGGGCACCGGGGAGCTGTTTTTT
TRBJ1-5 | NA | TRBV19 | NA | CASSIRGQPSQHF | TGTGCCAGTAGTATTAGGGGCCAACCGTCCCAGCATTTT
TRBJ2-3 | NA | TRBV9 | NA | CASSVQGTDTQYF | TGTGCCAGCAGCGTACAGGGGACAGATACGCAGTATTTT
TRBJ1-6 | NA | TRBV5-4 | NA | CASRRERDSPLHF | TGTGCCAGCAGGAGGGAGAGGGATTCACCCCTCCACTTT
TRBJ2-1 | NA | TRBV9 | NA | CASSPRQVGALEQFF | TGTGCCAGCAGCCCTCGACAAGTAGGAGCTCTCGAGCAGTTCTTC
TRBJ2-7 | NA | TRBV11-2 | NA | CASSFGPSYEQYF | TGTGCCAGCAGCTTTGGCCCTTCCTACGAGCAGTACTTC
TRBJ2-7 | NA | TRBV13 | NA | CASKLGLSYEQYF | TGTGCCAGCAAGCTGGGTTTATCCTACGAGCAGTACTTC
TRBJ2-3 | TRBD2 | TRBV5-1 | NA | CASSPRLAGGTDTQYF | TGCGCCAGCAGCCCTCGACTAGCGGGAGGCACAGATACGCAGTATTTT
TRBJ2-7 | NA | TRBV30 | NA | CAWKRTQSSYEQYF | TGTGCCTGGAAGAGGACCCAGAGCTCCTACGAGCAGTACTTC
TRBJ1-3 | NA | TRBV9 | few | CASSTDGGPLDTIYF | TGTGCCAGCAGCACAGACGGGGGGCCCCTAGACACCATATATTTT